The T cell receptor beta chain under discussion was sequenced for a study of CD8+ T cells in alopecia areata. Remarks on this clone: No antigen is known for it.

The treatment here: oral pan-JAK inhibitor, 5-10 mg twice daily. The investigators collected lesional scalp punch biopsies and peripheral blood from alopecia areata patients. The study, taken as a whole, reports: Sequencing of scalp tissue also captures the resident alphabeta T cells of normal skin. Significant decreases in scalp clonality and expanded CD8+ clones followed tofacitinib treatment. Numerous clones, expanded in lesions, remained in scalp and blood during tofacitinib.

This CDR3 spans 13 amino acids. Germline V gives CDR1 SGHDT, CDR2 YYEEEE. The V gene end was trimmed by 3 bases and the J gene end by 5 bases; junction bases not matched to a gene: 1. Isolated RNA was reverse transcribed into cDNA used as the sequencing template. The assay was immunoSEQ multiplex PCR, and TCRdb's table has in-frame clones only and misses some. The sample yields 150,000 to 200,000 clones, approximately 49% seen once. The input for sequencing was CD8+ T cells sorted from blood, taken around week 54, from a patient treated with tofacitinib. The receptor comes from a human donor with alopecia areata. The chain recombines TRBV5-6 with TRBJ1-1; 10 bases line up with TRBD1. The CDR3 here is CASSWTGGTEAFF. In DNA form, the CDR3 reads TGTGCCAGCAGCTGGACAGGGGGGACTGAAGCTTTCTTT.